The source of this TCR beta chain is a study of blood T cell repertoires in COVID-19. The V and J ends lost 6 bases and 4 bases respectively, with 20 bases between them. CDR1 and CDR2 from the germline V gene are KGHSH and LQKENI. There are 16 residues in the CDR3. The data were produced by immunoSEQ multiplex PCR, yet TCRdb's version contains in-frame clones alone and is incomplete. In the table there are around 200,000 clones, 75% to 90% of which are singletons. This rearrangement joins TRBV18 to TRBJ2-3; a possible D gene is TRBD2 (5 bases). Input material: peripheral blood. The clonotype comes from a man aged 40-49 years with acute or convalescent COVID-19. The CDR3 loop reads CASSLVSRGWPDTQYF. CDR3 bases: TGTGCCAGCTCCCTCGTGAGCCGGGGTTGGCCAGATACGCAGTATTTT.